This T cell receptor (beta chain) was documented in a study of T cells in Graves' hyperthyroidism and ophthalmopathy. Regarding the study as a whole: A model built on 13 V-J features separated ophthalmopathy from stable hyperthyroidism.

Losses at the gene ends were 5 bases for V and 7 bases for J; bases not matched to a gene: 2. This CDR3 has 12 residues. Per germline, CDR1 ENHRY and CDR2 SYGVKD. About this clonotype itself: Its antigen is not identified.

RNA transcripts gave rise to amplified TCR beta CDR3 regions. First-round RT-PCR with HTBI primers amplified the TCR CDR3 region. TCRdb reprocessed the multiplex PCR reads via MiXCR and lists one record per CDR3 protein. The data show under 350,000 distinct CDR3 sequences, around 13% seen once. The TCR originated in a woman in her thirties or forties with Graves' ophthalmopathy. The chain links TRBV10-3 to TRBJ2-1; 7 bases are a match to TRBD1. Sequencing was performed on blood. Here the CDR3 DNA reads TGTGCCATCAGTACAGGGGAGAATGAGCAGTTCTTC. Amino acid sequence: CAISTGENEQFF.